The 8 T cell receptor beta chains listed next were all sequenced from one sample in a study of shared clonotypes between healthy human individuals. Clones were read by immunoSEQ multiplex PCR, and TCRdb kept only the in-frame ones, dropping some. The data contain hundreds of thousands of clones, 85% to 95% of them singletons. In the naive CD8 group, cells lacked CD45RO and were positively selected for CCR7, so terminally differentiated effector memory CD45RA+ cells were left out. Sequencing used naive CD8+ T cells sorted from blood. Every receptor here comes from a young woman in good health.

The V gene is TRBV27, the J gene TRBJ2-7; perhaps TRBD2 as D (5 bases). The CDR3 length is 13 residues. Trimming cost V 5 bases and J 5 bases, with 13 bases left between them. CDR1 and CDR2 (germline): MNHEY, SMNVEV (reference sequence). The CDR3 bases are TGTGCCAGCAGTCATCGCGAGGGCAACGAGCAGTACTTC. This gives the protein CASSHREGNEQYF.

This chain connects TRBV5-6 to TRBJ2-7; D unclear. Between the trimmed V and J ends, which lost 3 bases and 2 bases, there was a span of 9 bases. Germline V CDR1 and CDR2: SGHDT, YYEEEE. The CDR3 has 13 amino acids. CDR3 nucleotide sequence: TGTGCCAGCAGCTCATTGCCTCCCTACGAGCAGTACTTC. Amino acid sequence: CASSSLPPYEQYF. Filled out from reference TRBV5-6 and TRBJ2-7, the complete variable domain reads DAGVTQSPTHLIKTRGQQVTLRCSPKSGHDTVSWYQQALGQGPQFIFQYYEEEERQRGNFPDRFSGHQFPNYSSELNVNALLLGDSALYLCASSSLPPYEQYFGPGTRLTVT.

This clone was counted a single time. The J gene is TRBJ1-5, the V gene TRBV6-1; D remains ambiguous. The ends were cut back, 2 bases at V and 2 bases at J, with 4 bases in the middle. Germline-derived CDR1 and CDR2 are MNHNS and SASEGT. The CDR3 consists of 13 residues. For the CDR3, the DNA is TGTGCCAGCAGTGAATGGGGCAATCAGCCCCAGCATTTT. It translates to CASSEWGNQPQHF.

Here the CDR3 DNA reads TGTGCCAGTAGTATAGCTGGGGAAGGTGCCGGGGAGCTGTTTTTT. Protein sequence: CASSIAGEGAGELFF. This chain joins TRBV19 and TRBJ2-2; D not certain. The CDR3 consists of 15 residues. V was cut by 1 base and J by 6 bases, with 12 bases left in between. Germline CDR1 LNHDA, CDR2 SQIVND (reference sequence).

The V and J genes are TRBV7-8 and TRBJ2-7; 11 bases fit TRBD2. The V gene's germline CDR1 is SGHVS and CDR2 FQNEAQ. The length of the CDR3 is 13 residues. V lost 6 bases to trimming and J lost 2 bases; unmatched junction nucleotides: 0. The CDR3 region has the DNA TGTGCCAGCAGGGGACTAGCGGCCTACGAGCAGTACTTC. This codes for CASRGLAAYEQYF.

This chain uses TRBV11-2 with TRBJ2-7; 9 bases are a match to TRBD2. Germline V lookup: CDR1 SGHAT, CDR2 FQNNGV. V was pared by 4 bases and J by 6 bases, with 10 bases of the junction left unmatched. The CDR3 has 15 residues. CDR3 in amino acids: CASSSDSGSGGEQYF. CDR3 nucleotides: TGTGCCAGCAGCTCCGATAGCGGGAGTGGGGGCGAGCAGTACTTC.

The chain is built from TRBV14 and TRBJ1-1; possibly TRBD1 for D (5 bases). V lost 0 bases and J lost 4, with 18 bases in between. The CDR3 is 17 residues long. Germline V gene sequence: CDR1 SGHDN, CDR2 FVKESK. The CDR3 region is CASSQDWGDSEGTEAFF. The CDR3 DNA reads as TGTGCCAGCAGCCAAGATTGGGGGGACTCCGAGGGCACTGAAGCTTTCTTT.

This clone was detected only once. The CDR3 protein is CASSYRVDYYGYTF. In DNA form, the CDR3 reads TGTGCCAGCAGTTACAGGGTAGATTACTATGGCTACACCTTC. The rearrangement links TRBV6-5 to TRBJ1-2; the D is unclear. V lost 2 bases and J 3 bases, leaving 10 bases between the germline ends. The CDR3 spans 14 residues. Per the germline V gene, CDR1 is MNHEY and CDR2 is SVGAGI.